This entry lists 20 T cell receptor beta chains sequenced from one sample in a study of T-cell memory formation after mild COVID-19. TCRdb analysed the 5' RACE reads with MiXCR anew, one entry per CDR3 protein. Seen here are fewer than 300,000 distinct CDR3 sequences, roughly 17% observed once, and the top ten hold roughly 21%. Specimen: PBMCs or a T cell subset sorted from them (not recorded which). These TCRs come from a man aged 18 to 30 who had mild COVID-19 (a few samples of this study predate the infection). Cell type and time point are not known.

The J gene is TRBJ2-1, the V gene TRBV11-2; the D is unclear. This CDR3 comprises 11 residues. V was trimmed by 4 bases and J by 9 bases, leaving 7 bases between them. Germline V gene lookup returns CDR1 SGHAT and CDR2 FQNNGV. The CDR3 region is CASSYMGEQFF. The DNA of the CDR3 is TGTGCCAGCAGCTATATGGGTGAGCAGTTCTTC.

J is TRBJ2-7 and V is TRBV20-1, with D perhaps given as TRBD1 or TRBD2 (5 bases each). The CDR3 length is 15 residues. CDR1 is DFQATT, CDR2 SNEGSKA, per germline (reference sequence). Trimming removed 6 bases from V and 5 bases from J, with 23 bases in between. CDR3 residues: CSARRPRGPYDEQYF. The DNA of the CDR3 is TGCAGTGCCAGACGCCCACGGGGCCCCTACGACGAGCAGTACTTC.

The chain has TRBV6-6 and TRBJ1-2; D perhaps matches TRBD1 (6 bases). The CDR3 has 15 residues. Germline CDR1 is MNHNY and CDR2 is SVGAGI (reference sequence). V was cut by 2 bases and J by 3 bases, with 13 bases left in between. The CDR3 nucleotides read TGTGCCAGCAGTTACCCGGGACACCTCGACTATGGCTACACCTTC. Translated, it gives CASSYPGHLDYGYTF.

The CDR3 is CASQPGTYAYEQYF. Here the CDR3 DNA reads TGTGCCAGCCAGCCCGGGACTTATGCCTACGAGCAGTACTTC. The genes are TRBV2 and TRBJ2-7; tentative D call: TRBD2 (6 bases). The CDR3 is 14 amino acids. The V gene's germline CDR1 is SNHLY and CDR2 FYNNEI. Trimming took 8 bases from V and 2 from J, leaving 16 bases between them.

This chain links TRBV7-9 with TRBJ1-3; D ambiguous. V lost 3 bases and J lost 0, with 9 bases in between. Germline V gene sequence: CDR1 SEHNR, CDR2 FQNEAQ (reference sequence). The CDR3 extends over 15 amino acids. The CDR3 DNA follows: TGTGCCAGCAGCTTCGACCGAGTCTCTGGAAACACCATATATTTT. It is translated as CASSFDRVSGNTIYF.

This clonotype occurred many times. V usage is TRBV7-2 and J usage is TRBJ2-7, with 9 bases identical to TRBD2. J gave up 4 bases and V 3 bases, and 7 bases lay outside the gene matches. The CDR3 length is 15 residues. CDR1 and CDR2 (germline): SGHTA, FQGNSA. The CDR3 here is CASSFSPSGEYEQYV. DNA for the CDR3: TGTGCCAGCAGCTTTAGCCCTAGCGGGGAATACGAGCAGTACGTC.

This clonotype was counted ten times or more. The genes are TRBV10-2 and TRBJ2-5; 10 bases fit TRBD1. The CDR3 loop spans 15 amino acids. Losses at the gene ends were 6 bases for V and 4 bases for J; bases not matched to a gene: 8. Germline CDR1 and CDR2: WSHSY and SAAADI. CDR3 in DNA: TGCGCCAGCAGCGACAGGGACAGGGGAGGAGAGACCCAGTACTTC. Amino acid sequence: CASSDRDRGGETQYF.

The V and J genes are TRBV5-1 and TRBJ2-5, with D perhaps TRBD2 (6 bases). The V gene's germline CDR1 is SGHRS and CDR2 YFSETQ. This CDR3 comprises 15 residues. V was cut by 1 base and J by 2 bases, with 12 bases left in between. CDR3: CASSLTGLGQETQYF. The CDR3, as DNA: TGCGCCAGCAGCTTGACGGGACTGGGACAAGAGACCCAGTACTTC.

This clonotype was seen a handful of times. The chain carries TRBV7-2 and TRBJ2-1, with a weak D call TRBD2 (5 bases). V was shortened by 1 base and J by 2 bases, with 18 bases between the two germline ends. CDR1 is SGHTA, CDR2 FQGNSA, per germline. The CDR3 is made up of 18 amino acids. The CDR3, as DNA: TGTGCCAGCAGCTTAGGGGCAACGGGCCCGGAGGCCTACAATGAGCAGTTCTTC. The encoded protein is CASSLGATGPEAYNEQFF.

The chain is built from TRBV5-5 and TRBJ2-5; possible D gene TRBD1, 5 bases. The CDR3 totals 14 residues. Germline V gene data show CDR1 as SGHKS and CDR2 as YYEKEE (reference sequence). V shed 4 bases and J shed 4 bases, with 14 bases lying between them. The CDR3 coding sequence is TGTGCCAGCAGCACGAAACTAAGGGGAGAGACCCAGTACTTC. This translates into CASSTKLRGETQYF.

In its sample, this clonotype was seen a few times. This rearrangement joins TRBV6-6 to TRBJ1-4; D gene uncertain. Germline V gives CDR1 MNHNY, CDR2 SVGAGI (reference sequence). The V gene lost 2 bases and the J gene lost 7 bases, with 14 bases spanning the gap. This CDR3 spans 15 amino acids. CDR3 amino acids: CASSYEIAPGEKLFF. For the CDR3, the DNA is TGTGCCAGCAGTTACGAAATAGCTCCCGGTGAAAAACTGTTTTTT.

The chain employs TRBV28 and TRBJ2-7; D not certain. V shed 6 bases and J shed 3 bases, with 9 bases lying between them. From germline, CDR1 is MDHEN and CDR2 SYDVKM. The CDR3 length is 12 residues. As DNA, the CDR3 is TGTGCCAGCAGCTCCACAGTCTACGAGCAGTACGTC. It specifies CASSSTVYEQYV.

CDR3 bases: TGCGCCAGCACCTCCGACGGCTACGAGCAGTACTTC. Residues: CASTSDGYEQYF. The chain carries TRBV5-1 and TRBJ2-7; the D is unclear. CDR3 length: 12 residues. Trimming stripped 6 bases from V and 3 bases from J, with 10 bases between. Per germline, CDR1 SGHRS and CDR2 YFSETQ.

The V and J genes are TRBV5-1 and TRBJ2-2; possible D gene TRBD1, 6 bases. The CDR3 extends over 16 amino acids. V lost 4 bases, J lost 1 base, and 14 bases lay in between. CDR1 is SGHRS and CDR2 is YFSETQ in the germline V gene. In DNA, the CDR3 is TGCGCCAGCAGCCCTACAGGGTCAAGGAACACCGGGGAGCTGTTTTTT. Translating it yields CASSPTGSRNTGELFF.

There are many counts of this clonotype. V gene TRBV7-9 combines with J gene TRBJ1-5; 7 bases match TRBD1. J gave up 0 bases and V 5 bases, and 1 base lay outside the gene matches. Germline V lookup: CDR1 SEHNR, CDR2 FQNEAQ (reference sequence). This CDR3 has 14 residues. CDR3 nucleotides: TGTGCCAGCAGCCGGGACAGTAGCAATCAGCCCCAGCATTTT. This encodes CASSRDSSNQPQHF.

The chain has TRBV11-2 and TRBJ1-6, with unresolved D. Trimming cost V 8 bases and J 8 bases, with 13 bases left between them. The CDR3 is 13 residues long. CDR1 and CDR2 from the germline V gene are SGHAT and FQNNGV. CDR3 residues: CASSTTLDSPLHF. As DNA, the CDR3 is TGTGCCAGCTCCACAACATTGGATTCACCCCTCCACTTT.

This clonotype appeared a few times. This chain joins TRBV4-1 and TRBJ2-3; D is perhaps TRBD1 (5 bases). Germline assignment: CDR1 MGHRA and CDR2 YSYEKL. The CDR3 is 14 residues long. V gave up 1 base and J gave up 3 bases, with 8 bases separating them. The CDR3 nucleotides read TGCGCCAGCAGCCAAGTGCAGGGAACAGATACGCAGTATTTT. Its protein product is CASSQVQGTDTQYF.

The CDR3 DNA is TGCGCCAGCAGCTCTGCAGGGTCTCCCGAAGATACGCAGTATTTT. This encodes CASSSAGSPEDTQYF. The chain is built from TRBV5-1 and TRBJ2-3; possible D gene TRBD1, 5 bases. The V gene lost 3 bases and the J gene lost 5 bases, with 16 bases spanning the gap. This CDR3 region has 15 residues. Germline V gene lookup returns CDR1 SGHRS and CDR2 YFSETQ. Full variable domain (remainder filled in from reference TRBV5-1 and TRBJ2-3): KAGVTQTPRYLIKTRGQQVTLSCSPISGHRSVSWYQQTPGQGLQFLFEYFSETQRNKGNFPGRFSGRQFSNSRSEMNVSTLELGDSALYLCASSSAGSPEDTQYFGPGTRLTVL.

This clonotype occurred a few times. The chain employs TRBV19 and TRBJ1-2, with 7 bases aligning to TRBD1. The CDR3 has 14 amino acids. Germline trimming cut 7 bases from V and 5 bases from J; bases unmatched to any gene: 10. Germline V gives CDR1 LNHDA, CDR2 SQIVND (reference sequence). CDR3 sequence reads: CASTNGGQYYGYTF. The CDR3 DNA follows: TGTGCCAGTACCAATGGGGGACAGTATTATGGCTACACCTTC.

This chain uses TRBV10-3 with TRBJ2-2; TRBD1 matches 9 bases. J was trimmed by 1 base and V by 2 bases; bases with no gene match: 5. CDR3 length equals 17 residues. From germline, CDR1 is ENHRY and CDR2 SYGVKD. Here the CDR3 DNA reads TGTGCCATCAGTGAGATAGGGACAGGGAGGAACACCGGGGAGCTGTTTTTT. Its translation is CAISEIGTGRNTGELFF.